The 29 T cell receptor beta chains below come from one sample, sequenced in a study of blood T cell repertoires in COVID-19. Method: immunoSEQ multiplex PCR; TCRdb's copy keeps in-frame clones and lacks some. This sample has about 340,000 clones, with 70% to 90% found just once. The sequencing input was PBMCs or T cells enriched from blood (not recorded which). The receptors were gathered from a woman aged 40 to 49 with acute COVID-19.

The gene calls are TRBV9 and TRBJ2-5; TRBD1 is a possible D gene (6 bases). Trimming removed 0 bases at V and 3 bases at J, with 9 bases between. CDR3 length equals 14 residues. In germline, CDR1 is SGDLS, CDR2 YYNGEE. DNA of the CDR3: TGTGCCAGCAGCGTAGAAGGGGGAAAAGAGACCCAGTACTTC. It yields the protein CASSVEGGKETQYF. Full variable domain (missing parts from reference TRBV9 and TRBJ2-5): DSGVTQTPKHLITATGQRVTLRCSPRSGDLSVYWYQQSLDQGLQFLIQYYNGEERAKGNILERFSAQQFPDLHSELNLSSLELGDSALYFCASSVEGGKETQYFGPGTRLLVL.

This clone was counted a few times. V and J are TRBV2 and TRBJ1-2, with 12 bases aligning to TRBD1. Germline V gene sequence: CDR1 SNHLY, CDR2 FYNNEI. After removal of 6 bases from V and 5 bases from J, the junction contained 10 bases not matched to a gene. This CDR3 is 16 amino acids long. In DNA, the CDR3 is TGTGCCAGCAGCCCCCCCGGGACAGGGGGCTATTATGGCTACACCTTC. Residues: CASSPPGTGGYYGYTF.

The rearrangement links TRBV28 to TRBJ2-2, with a weak D call TRBD2 (5 bases). CDR3 size: 14 residues. Per the germline V gene, CDR1 is MDHEN and CDR2 is SYDVKM. Deletions cut 2 bases from V and 3 bases from J, with 7 bases between. The CDR3 DNA reads as TGTGCCAGCAGTTTAACGGGGTACACCGGGGAGCTGTTTTTT. It codes for CASSLTGYTGELFF.

The gene calls are TRBV21-1 and TRBJ1-6. TRBV21-1 constitutes a pseudogene. The CDR3 sequence is 17 residues long. The CDR3 sequence: CAGQGAGIWVYNSPLHF. As DNA, the CDR3 is TGTGCCGGGCAGGGAGCGGGAATTTGGGTTTATAATTCACCCCTCCACTTT.

The chain uses TRBV14 and TRBJ2-7; D call uncertain. V was shortened by 8 bases and J by 2 bases, with 16 bases between the two germline ends. The CDR3 runs to 14 residues. Germline lookup yields CDR1 SGHDN and CDR2 FVKESK. DNA of the CDR3: TGTGCCAGCTCTCACAGCCTCCTTCCCTACGAGCAGTACTTC. Translation gives CASSHSLLPYEQYF.

The V call is TRBV19, the J call TRBJ1-5; the D gene is possibly TRBD1 (5 bases). CDR3 size: 14 residues. Germline CDR1 reads LNHDA; CDR2 reads SQIVND (reference sequence). Trimming stripped 3 bases from V and 7 bases from J, with 13 bases between. CDR3 region: CASSIESGWQPQHF. The DNA for the CDR3 is TGTGCCAGTAGTATTGAGTCAGGGTGGCAGCCCCAGCATTTT.

This clone was observed once. The rearrangement uses TRBV6-1 and TRBJ1-1, with a tentative D call TRBD1 (6 bases). V was pared by 1 base and J by 2 bases, with 14 bases between. Germline V gene lookup returns CDR1 MNHNS and CDR2 SASEGT. CDR3 size: 16 residues. The CDR3: CASSEGRGAGNTEAFF. In DNA, the CDR3 is TGTGCCAGCAGTGAAGGCCGGGGGGCAGGCAACACTGAAGCTTTCTTT.

The chain uses TRBV24-1 and TRBJ1-1; possible D gene TRBD1, 5 bases. Germline values: CDR1 KGHDR, CDR2 SFDVKD. V was trimmed by 3 bases and J by 1 base, leaving 14 bases between them. The CDR3 runs 16 residues. CDR3 bases: TGTGCCACCAGTGATCCCAAGGCCGGGGGGAACACTGAAGCTTTCTTT. This gives the protein CATSDPKAGGNTEAFF.

The chain is built from TRBV7-9 and TRBJ2-1, with TRBD2 identical over 8 bases. This CDR3 is built from 16 residues. J was trimmed by 2 bases and V by 4 bases; bases with no gene match: 7. CDR1 is SEHNR and CDR2 is FQNEAQ in the germline V gene (reference sequence). CDR3 region: CASSSTSGATYNEQFF. The DNA for the CDR3 is TGTGCCAGCAGCTCAACTAGCGGAGCAACCTACAATGAGCAGTTCTTC.

The V call is TRBV7-3, the J call TRBJ2-1; D is perhaps TRBD1 (6 bases). CDR3 length equals 14 residues. Trimming took off 2 bases at V and 12 bases at J, with 17 bases between the two ends. Germline CDR1 is SGHTA and CDR2 is FQGTGA. The CDR3 is CASSLDRSPGAQFF. The CDR3 DNA reads as TGTGCCAGCAGCTTAGACAGGTCCCCTGGTGCGCAGTTCTTC.

The V call is TRBV4-1, the J call TRBJ2-1; TRBD2 aligns across 13 bases. Germline V gene sequence: CDR1 MGHRA, CDR2 YSYEKL. CDR3 length: 16 residues. The trim removed 2 bases at V and 6 bases at J, leaving 4 bases unmatched. The CDR3 loop is CASSQKLAGGPNEQFF. CDR3 nucleotide sequence: TGCGCCAGCAGCCAAAAACTAGCGGGAGGGCCCAATGAGCAGTTCTTC.

The chain couples TRBV7-9 to TRBJ1-2; the D gene is possibly TRBD1 (5 bases). The CDR3 sequence is 17 residues long. Trimming took 5 bases from V and 7 from J, leaving 26 bases between them. Germline assignment: CDR1 SEHNR and CDR2 FQNEAQ (reference sequence). The CDR3 is CASSAKGGSGEVAGYTF. The CDR3 DNA is TGTGCCAGCAGCGCTAAGGGTGGCTCGGGGGAGGTGGCTGGCTACACCTTC.

This clone was counted a single time. The gene calls are TRBV19 and TRBJ2-7; 12 nucleotides agree with TRBD2. The CDR3 spans 16 residues. Losses at the gene ends were 3 bases for V and 6 bases for J; bases not matched to a gene: 9. CDR1 LNHDA and CDR2 SQIVND come from the germline V gene (reference sequence). The CDR3 bases are TGTGCCAGTAGTATTCGAGCGGCTAGCGGGAGGGTCGAGCAGTACTTC. Translation gives CASSIRAASGRVEQYF. Full variable domain (outside the CDR3, taken from reference TRBV19 and TRBJ2-7): DGGITQSPKYLFRKEGQNVTLSCEQNLNHDAMYWYRQDPGQGLRLIYYSQIVNDFQKGDIAEGYSVSREKKESFPLTVTSAQKNPTAFYLCASSIRAASGRVEQYFGPGTRLTVT.

The chain joins TRBV19 to TRBJ1-5; possibly TRBD1 for D (6 bases). This CDR3 has 15 amino acids. V lost 6 bases and J 0 bases, leaving 12 bases between the germline ends. Germline CDR1 LNHDA, CDR2 SQIVND (reference sequence). CDR3 sequence (DNA): TGTGCCAGTAGGTTCGGGACATATAGCAATCAGCCCCAGCATTTT. It specifies CASRFGTYSNQPQHF.

The chain joins TRBV7-2 to TRBJ2-1, with a weak D call TRBD2 (6 bases). Trimming stripped 3 bases from V and 5 bases from J, with 14 bases between. Germline CDR1 is SGHTA and CDR2 is FQGNSA. This CDR3 comprises 15 residues. The CDR3 loop is CASSFPSSGNNEQFF. The CDR3 nucleotides are TGTGCCAGCAGCTTCCCGAGTAGCGGAAACAATGAGCAGTTCTTC.

The rearrangement uses TRBV7-2 and TRBJ2-1; D may be TRBD2 (6 bases). Germline V gene lookup returns CDR1 SGHTA and CDR2 FQGNSA. This CDR3 comprises 15 residues. The germline V and J ends were trimmed by 0 bases and 6 bases, with 12 bases remaining between them. The CDR3 DNA is TGTGCCAGCAGCTTAGCGGCGGGGTCGTCCAATGAGCAGTTCTTC. It yields the protein CASSLAAGSSNEQFF. Filled out from reference TRBV7-2 and TRBJ2-1, the complete variable domain reads GAGVSQSPSNKVTEKGKDVELRCDPISGHTALYWYRQSLGQGLEFLIYFQGNSAPDKSGLPSDRFSAERTGGSVSTLTIQRTQQEDSAVYLCASSLAAGSSNEQFFGPGTRLTVL.

V gene TRBV13 combines with J gene TRBJ1-4; perhaps TRBD1 as D (5 bases). Germline V lookup: CDR1 PRHDT, CDR2 FYEKMQ (reference sequence). V shed 6 bases and J shed 6 bases, with 20 bases lying between them. CDR3 size: 16 residues. In DNA form, the CDR3 reads TGTGCCAGCAGGGGCGGGACCGGGACTCAGGATGAAAAACTGTTTTTT. Translated: CASRGGTGTQDEKLFF.

This rearrangement joins TRBV5-1 to TRBJ2-3; 7 nucleotides line up with TRBD2. This CDR3 is 14 amino acids long. Germline CDR1 is SGHRS and CDR2 is YFSETQ. V lost 4 bases to trimming and J lost 2 bases; unmatched junction nucleotides: 4. CDR3 sequence: CASSKAGYTDTQYF. In DNA form, the CDR3 reads TGCGCCAGCAGCAAAGCGGGGTACACAGATACGCAGTATTTT.

This chain joins TRBV11-3 and TRBJ1-6; unclear D gene. Germline CDR1 and CDR2: SGHNT and YENEEA. The CDR3 length is 16 residues. The V and J ends lost 5 bases and 11 bases respectively, with 22 bases between them. In nucleotides, the CDR3 is TGTGCCAGCAGCCGATCCCGAGTTACGGGTTTTGCACCCCTCCACTTT. Translating it yields CASSRSRVTGFAPLHF.

The gene calls are TRBV7-6 and TRBJ1-2; possibly TRBD1 for D (5 bases). The V end lost 2 bases, the J end lost 3 bases, and 7 bases lay between the germline ends. CDR1 SGHVS and CDR2 FNYEAQ come from the germline V gene. This CDR3 spans 13 amino acids. CDR3 coding DNA: TGTGCCAGCAGCTTACAGGGCCACTATGGCTACACCTTC. It translates to CASSLQGHYGYTF.

This clone was observed once. The J gene is TRBJ1-1, the V gene TRBV19, with a weak D call TRBD1 (6 bases). The V gene's germline CDR1 is LNHDA and CDR2 SQIVND (reference sequence). Trimming removed 3 bases from V and 6 bases from J, with 11 bases in between. This CDR3 spans 13 amino acids. CDR3 coding DNA: TGTGCCAGTAGTATGGGGTACAGGGCTGAAGCTTTCTTT. This codes for CASSMGYRAEAFF.

This clone was recorded at least ten times. V usage is TRBV7-9 and J usage is TRBJ2-7; D gene ambiguous. Trimming took off 5 bases at V and 5 bases at J, with 16 bases between the two ends. This CDR3 comprises 14 residues. CDR1 and CDR2 from the germline V gene are SEHNR and FQNEAQ (reference sequence). Here the CDR3 reads CASSMSYLRDEQYF. For the CDR3, the DNA is TGTGCCAGCAGCATGAGCTACCTCCGGGACGAGCAGTACTTC.

The chain carries TRBV19 and TRBJ1-2; 7 bases agree with TRBD1. The CDR3 sequence is 15 residues long. J gave up 12 bases and V 4 bases, and 17 bases lay outside the gene matches. CDR1 is LNHDA and CDR2 is SQIVND in the germline V gene (reference sequence). The CDR3 loop is CASSTTHGTVSHNTF. CDR3 bases: TGTGCCAGTAGTACTACTCACGGGACAGTGAGCCACAACACCTTC. The full variable domain, in which reference TRBV19 and TRBJ1-2 provide the parts outside the CDR3, is DGGITQSPKYLFRKEGQNVTLSCEQNLNHDAMYWYRQDPGQGLRLIYYSQIVNDFQKGDIAEGYSVSREKKESFPLTVTSAQKNPTAFYLCASSTTHGTVSHNTFGSGTRLTVV.

The rearrangement uses TRBV9 and TRBJ1-3; 8 positions agree with TRBD1. V shed 0 bases, J shed 4 bases, and the junction held 3 bases outside the gene matches. Germline loops: CDR1 SGDLS, CDR2 YYNGEE. The length of the CDR3 is 15 residues. The CDR3 here is CASSVGQGSGNTIYF. The CDR3 bases are TGTGCCAGCAGCGTAGGACAGGGGTCCGGAAACACCATATATTTT. Looking up the rest from reference TRBV9 and TRBJ1-3 gives the full variable domain: DSGVTQTPKHLITATGQRVTLRCSPRSGDLSVYWYQQSLDQGLQFLIQYYNGEERAKGNILERFSAQQFPDLHSELNLSSLELGDSALYFCASSVGQGSGNTIYFGEGSWLTVV.

This sequence joins TRBV3-1 (or the pseudogene TRBV3-2) and TRBJ1-1; 8 nucleotides match TRBD1. V trimming: 0 bases; J trimming: 10 bases; junction bases outside the gene matches: 7. From germline, CDR1 is LGHDT and CDR2 YNNKEL (reference sequence). This CDR3 comprises 14 residues. The CDR3 region is CASSQDRTGQGAFF. In nucleotides, the CDR3 is TGTGCCAGCAGCCAAGATCGGACAGGGCAAGGAGCTTTCTTT.

The chain recombines TRBV11-2 with TRBJ2-2, with TRBD2 identical over 12 bases. V lost 5 bases to trimming and J lost 4 bases; unmatched junction nucleotides: 11. This CDR3 contains 18 residues. Germline V gives CDR1 SGHAT, CDR2 FQNNGV. The CDR3 reads CASSRPTSGSSTTGELFF. CDR3 coding DNA: TGTGCCAGCAGCCGACCGACTAGCGGGAGTTCGACCACCGGGGAGCTGTTTTTT.

This chain uses TRBV7-2 with TRBJ1-2, with TRBD1 as a possible D gene (6 bases). V gave up 5 bases and J gave up 8 bases, with 24 bases separating them. Looked up from germline, CDR1 is SGHTA and CDR2 is FQGNSA. The CDR3 loop spans 16 amino acids. The CDR3 loop is CASSPGGGGTVWGYTF. The CDR3, as DNA: TGTGCCAGCAGCCCCGGGGGGGGCGGGACGGTTTGGGGCTACACCTTC.

The chain combines TRBV21-1 with TRBJ2-4; the DNA was not compared with TRBD2, the D call given in the table. TRBV21-1 is listed as a pseudogene. The CDR3 is made up of 20 amino acids. CDR3 protein: CASSKAGTSPRQLAKNIQYF. The CDR3 DNA is TGTGCCAGCAGCAAAGCTGGGACTAGCCCCAGGCAACTAGCCAAAAACATTCAGTACTTC.

V gene TRBV5-1 combines with J gene TRBJ2-5, with TRBD2 matching 15 bases. V lost 0 bases, J lost 5 bases, and 2 bases stayed unmatched. CDR3 length equals 16 residues. Germline V gives CDR1 SGHRS, CDR2 YFSETQ. CDR3 DNA sequence: TGCGCCAGCAGCTTGGAGGGACTAGCGGGAGGCGAGACCCAGTACTTC. It specifies CASSLEGLAGGETQYF.